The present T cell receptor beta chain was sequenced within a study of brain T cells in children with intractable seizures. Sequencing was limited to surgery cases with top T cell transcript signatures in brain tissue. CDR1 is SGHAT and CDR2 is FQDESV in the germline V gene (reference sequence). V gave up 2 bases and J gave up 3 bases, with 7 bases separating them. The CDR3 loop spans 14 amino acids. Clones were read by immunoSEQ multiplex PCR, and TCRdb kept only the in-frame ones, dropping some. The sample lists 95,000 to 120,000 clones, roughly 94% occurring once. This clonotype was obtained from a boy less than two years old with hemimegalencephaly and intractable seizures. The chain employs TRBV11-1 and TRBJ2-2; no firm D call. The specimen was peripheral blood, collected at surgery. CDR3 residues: CASSLIRDTGELFF. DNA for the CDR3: TGTGCCAGCAGCTTAATTCGGGACACCGGGGAGCTGTTTTTT.